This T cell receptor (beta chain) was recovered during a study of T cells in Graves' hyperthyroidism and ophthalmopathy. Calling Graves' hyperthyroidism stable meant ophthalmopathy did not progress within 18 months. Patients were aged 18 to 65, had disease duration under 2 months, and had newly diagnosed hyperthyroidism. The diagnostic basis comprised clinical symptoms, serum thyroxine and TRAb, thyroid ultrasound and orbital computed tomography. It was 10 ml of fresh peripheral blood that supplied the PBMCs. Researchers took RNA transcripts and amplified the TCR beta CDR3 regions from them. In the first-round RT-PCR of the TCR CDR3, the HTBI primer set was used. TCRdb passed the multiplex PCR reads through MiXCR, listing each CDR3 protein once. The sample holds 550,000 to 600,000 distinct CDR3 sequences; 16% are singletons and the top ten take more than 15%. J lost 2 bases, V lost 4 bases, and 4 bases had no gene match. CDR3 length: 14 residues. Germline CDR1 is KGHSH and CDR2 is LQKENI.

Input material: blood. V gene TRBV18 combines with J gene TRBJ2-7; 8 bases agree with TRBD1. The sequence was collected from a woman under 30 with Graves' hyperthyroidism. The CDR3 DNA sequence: TGTGCCAGCTCACGGACAGGGTCGGCCTACGAGCAGTACTTC. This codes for CASSRTGSAYEQYF.